A selection of T cell receptor beta chains follows, all from one sample in a study of T cells in localized non-small cell lung cancer. Profiled with immunoSEQ multiplex PCR; TCRdb holds only in-frame clones, not every one. The data hold 15,000 to 20,000 clones, with around 79% observed a single time. The sample was peripheral blood, taken before any cancer treatment. Receptor source: a male donor at least 60 years old with stage I lung adenocarcinoma. CDR3s include the opening cysteine and the closing phenylalanine or tryptophan. D genes are given only for firm matches. Not all rows give a size; the values are once, few, many and, for expanded clones, a class.

CDR3 length: 14; J gene: TRBJ1-4; V gene: TRBV28; D gene: -; clone size: -; CDR3 DNA: TGTGCCAGCAGTTCCCAACAGGGAAGTGAAAAACTGTTTTTT; CDR3 protein: CASSSQQGSEKLFF
CDR3 length: 14; J gene: TRBJ1-5; V gene: TRBV6-5; D gene: TRBD1; clone size: -; CDR3 DNA: TGTGCCAGCAGTTACGGACAGGGAATACAGCCCCAGCATTTT; CDR3 protein: CASSYGQGIQPQHF
CDR3 length: 15; J gene: TRBJ1-5; V gene: TRBV4-1; D gene: TRBD1; clone size: -; CDR3 DNA: TGCGCCAGCAGCCATGACGGACAGGCCAATCAGCCCCAGCATTTT; CDR3 protein: CASSHDGQANQPQHF
CDR3 length: 16; J gene: TRBJ2-1; V gene: TRBV15; D gene: TRBD2; clone size: once; CDR3 DNA: TGTGCCACCAGCAGAACAAGGACTAGCGGGAGCAATGAGCAGTTCTTC; CDR3 protein: CATSRTRTSGSNEQFF
CDR3 length: 16; J gene: TRBJ2-1; V gene: TRBV27; D gene: -; clone size: few; CDR3 DNA: TGTGCCAGCGCCCTCGGGGCATTTGGCTCCTACAATGAGCAGTTCTTC; CDR3 protein: CASALGAFGSYNEQFF
CDR3 length: 14; J gene: TRBJ2-7; V gene: TRBV7-8; D gene: -; clone size: -; CDR3 DNA: TGTGCCAGCAGCCCGCGCGAGGGCTTGGAAAAGCAGTACTTC; CDR3 protein: CASSPREGLEKQYF
CDR3 length: 15; J gene: TRBJ2-1; V gene: TRBV14; D gene: -; clone size: few; CDR3 DNA: TGTGCCAGCAGCCAATCCATCGGAGAGTACAATGAGCAGTTCTTC; CDR3 protein: CASSQSIGEYNEQFF
CDR3 length: 14; J gene: TRBJ1-4; V gene: TRBV14; D gene: -; clone size: -; CDR3 DNA: TGTGCCAGCAGCCACTCCCGGGGGGAAGGAAACCTGTTTTTT; CDR3 protein: CASSHSRGEGNLFF
CDR3 length: 14; J gene: TRBJ1-1; V gene: TRBV11-3; D gene: TRBD1; clone size: -; CDR3 DNA: TGTGCCAGCAGCCCGGACAGGGGGCGTACTGAAGCTTTCTTT; CDR3 protein: CASSPDRGRTEAFF
CDR3 length: 14; J gene: TRBJ1-6; V gene: TRBV30; D gene: -; clone size: -; CDR3 DNA: TGTGCCTGGAGTGTAAGAAGGGGAGATTCACCCCTCCACTTT; CDR3 protein: CAWSVRRGDSPLHF
CDR3 length: 17; J gene: TRBJ2-7; V gene: TRBV13; D gene: TRBD2; clone size: once; CDR3 DNA: TGTGCCAGCAGCTCTATAGCGGGAGGGCCGTCCTCCTACGAGCAGTACTTC; CDR3 protein: CASSSIAGGPSSYEQYF
CDR3 length: 13; J gene: TRBJ2-1; V gene: TRBV2; D gene: TRBD1; clone size: -; CDR3 DNA: TGTGCCAGCAAACAGGGGGCAGGGAATGAGCAGTTCTTC; CDR3 protein: CASKQGAGNEQFF
CDR3 length: 15; J gene: TRBJ2-2; V gene: TRBV10-3; D gene: TRBD1; clone size: -; CDR3 DNA: TGTGCCATCAGCGCCGACAGGGATCTCACCGGGGAGCTGTTTTTT; CDR3 protein: CAISADRDLTGELFF
CDR3 length: 20; J gene: TRBJ2-6; V gene: TRBV11-3; D gene: TRBD2; clone size: -; CDR3 DNA: TGTGCCAGCAGCCCGAGAACTCCTAGCGGGGCTTTAGGTGGGGCCAACGTCCTGACTTTC; CDR3 protein: CASSPRTPSGALGGANVLTF
CDR3 length: 13; J gene: TRBJ1-5; V gene: TRBV6-6; D gene: -; clone size: -; CDR3 DNA: TGTGCCAGCAGCCTAGACGGTCCGCGGCCCCAGCATTTT; CDR3 protein: CASSLDGPRPQHF
CDR3 length: 15; J gene: TRBJ2-7; V gene: TRBV7-3; D gene: -; clone size: -; CDR3 DNA: TGTGCCAGCAGCTTAACCCCCAGCAGTACCTACGAGCAGTACTTC; CDR3 protein: CASSLTPSSTYEQYF
CDR3 length: 14; J gene: TRBJ1-5; V gene: TRBV9; D gene: -; clone size: -; CDR3 DNA: TGTGCCAGCAGCCCCGACAGCGGAAGACAGCCCCAGCATTTT; CDR3 protein: CASSPDSGRQPQHF
CDR3 length: 14; J gene: TRBJ2-5; V gene: TRBV2; D gene: -; clone size: -; CDR3 DNA: TGTGCCAGCAGCGCCGGGGGACTTACGGAGACCCAGTACTTC; CDR3 protein: CASSAGGLTETQYF
CDR3 length: 13; J gene: TRBJ2-3; V gene: TRBV6-6; D gene: -; clone size: -; CDR3 DNA: TGTGCCAGCAGTTTAGGGGGCACAGATACGCAGTATTTT; CDR3 protein: CASSLGGTDTQYF
CDR3 length: 14; J gene: TRBJ2-3; V gene: TRBV6-5; D gene: TRBD1; clone size: -; CDR3 DNA: TGTGCCAGCAGTTACGGACAGGGTACAGATACGCAGTATTTT; CDR3 protein: CASSYGQGTDTQYF
CDR3 length: 14; J gene: TRBJ1-2; V gene: TRBV5-4; D gene: TRBD1; clone size: few; CDR3 DNA: TGTGCCAGCAGCTTGGGGGACAGGGACTATGGCTACACCTTC; CDR3 protein: CASSLGDRDYGYTF
CDR3 length: 16; J gene: TRBJ2-7; V gene: TRBV5-8; D gene: -; clone size: -; CDR3 DNA: TGTGCCAGCAGCTTCCTTACCCCCCTAGGGGTGTCAGAGGTCCTCTTC; CDR3 protein: CASSFLTPLGVSEVLF
CDR3 length: 14; J gene: TRBJ2-3; V gene: TRBV19; D gene: TRBD2; clone size: -; CDR3 DNA: TGTGCCAGTAGTTCGCCTAGCGGGGCAGATACGCAGTATTTT; CDR3 protein: CASSSPSGADTQYF
CDR3 length: 15; J gene: TRBJ1-5; V gene: TRBV10-1; D gene: -; clone size: -; CDR3 DNA: TGCGCCAGCAGTGAGTCGGGGACCGGCGGACAGCCCCAGCATTTT; CDR3 protein: CASSESGTGGQPQHF
CDR3 length: 15; J gene: TRBJ2-1; V gene: TRBV5-1; D gene: TRBD1; clone size: -; CDR3 DNA: TGCGCCAGCAGCTCGACAGGGGCCCCCTACAATGAGCAGTTCTTC; CDR3 protein: CASSSTGAPYNEQFF
CDR3 length: 15; J gene: TRBJ1-4; V gene: TRBV2; D gene: -; clone size: -; CDR3 DNA: TGTGCCAGCAGTGAAGAAAGCAGGCTTTTGCAAAAACTGTTTTTT; CDR3 protein: CASSEESRLLQKLFF
CDR3 length: 14; J gene: TRBJ2-1; V gene: TRBV15; D gene: -; clone size: -; CDR3 DNA: TGTGCCACCAGCATCAGGGTTACGGGGAATGAGCAGTTCTTC; CDR3 protein: CATSIRVTGNEQFF
CDR3 length: 17; J gene: TRBJ1-5; V gene: TRBV5-6; D gene: -; clone size: few; CDR3 DNA: TGTGCCAGCAGCTTTGTCGGGCCTCCCCCCTCAGATCAGCCCCAGCATTTT; CDR3 protein: CASSFVGPPPSDQPQHF
CDR3 length: 16; J gene: TRBJ2-7; V gene: TRBV9; D gene: TRBD2; clone size: -; CDR3 DNA: TGTGCCAGCAGCCCCAACCCAGGCGGGAGTGACTACGAGCAGTACTTC; CDR3 protein: CASSPNPGGSDYEQYF
CDR3 length: 16; J gene: TRBJ2-1; V gene: TRBV29-1; D gene: TRBD1; clone size: few; CDR3 DNA: TGCAGCGTTGAAGACCAGGACAGGCGAAGTTACAATGAGCAGTTCTTC; CDR3 protein: CSVEDQDRRSYNEQFF
CDR3 length: 14; J gene: TRBJ2-7; V gene: TRBV6-4; D gene: -; clone size: -; CDR3 DNA: TGTGCCAGCAGTGAGTCGACTAGCTCCTACGAGCAGTACTTC; CDR3 protein: CASSESTSSYEQYF
CDR3 length: 12; J gene: TRBJ1-2; V gene: TRBV6-1; D gene: -; clone size: -; CDR3 DNA: TGTGCCAGCAGTGAACTGGGCTATGACTACACCTTC; CDR3 protein: CASSELGYDYTF
CDR3 length: 18; J gene: TRBJ2-1; V gene: TRBV19; D gene: -; clone size: -; CDR3 DNA: TGTGCCAGTAGTATGGGTGTTCGGCAGGCGGGACGTAGGGTAGGGCAGTTCTTC; CDR3 protein: CASSMGVRQAGRRVGQFF
CDR3 length: 13; J gene: TRBJ2-7; V gene: TRBV5-4; D gene: TRBD2; clone size: -; CDR3 DNA: TGTGCCAGCAAGCAGCGGGAGGACTACGAGCAGTACTTC; CDR3 protein: CASKQREDYEQYF
CDR3 length: 16; J gene: TRBJ1-1; V gene: TRBV4-2; D gene: TRBD1; clone size: -; CDR3 DNA: TGTGCCAGCAGCCAAGGGACAGGGGGCTTCGACACTGAAGCTTTCTTT; CDR3 protein: CASSQGTGGFDTEAFF
CDR3 length: 17; J gene: TRBJ2-3; V gene: TRBV15; D gene: -; clone size: -; CDR3 DNA: TGTGCCACCAGCAGGGCGAAGGAGGGGGGGTTCACAGATACGCAGTATTTT; CDR3 protein: CATSRAKEGGFTDTQYF
CDR3 length: 15; J gene: TRBJ2-7; V gene: TRBV5-1; D gene: TRBD2; clone size: once; CDR3 DNA: TGCGCCAGCAGTACGCTAGCGGGAGGATCCTACGAGCAGTACTTC; CDR3 protein: CASSTLAGGSYEQYF